This TCR beta chain was obtained from a study of T cells in tuberculosis (dated by TCRdb to between 2018 and 2020). Regarding the complete study: In the study, CD1B tetramers and high-throughput TCR immunosequencing were combined to characterize T cells specific for the mycobacterial lipid antigen glucose monomycolate (GMM).

The study at large found these results: T cells that bind the CD1B-GMM tetramer with low affinity may have been missed by the stringent sort gate.

Because TCR-alpha and TCR-beta chains were sequenced unpaired, no chain pairing information was available. The immunoSEQ multiplex PCR assay was used to generate TCR libraries, with TCR-beta and/or TCR-alpha/delta assays applied to each sample. The amplified TCR libraries were sequenced using the Illumina high-throughput platform. Per the source publication's procedure: Clustering and dimensionality reduction were performed using pairwise TCRdist distances among GMM-specific receptors from ex vivo sorted or in vitro expanded T cells. Sequence motifs, defined by gene usage and CDR3 content, were tested for enrichment in tetramer-positive compared with tetramer-negative populations. The table was pulled from immuneACCESS by TCRdb, which kept in-frame rearrangements only. Such tables lose some clones; where checked, under half of the loss comes from unresolved V genes, and the rest has no known cause. V and J calls plus clone size are reproduced from that table; the DNA served to infer D and trimming. This sample gives approximately 60,000 clones in total; approximately 80% of them show up just once. Of the sample, around 13% falls within the top ten clones.

PBMC were thawed, rested overnight, stained with a GMM-loaded CD1B tetramer, a Live/Dead dye and anti-CD3, and then sorted on a FACS Aria II. C32 glucose monomycolate purified from Rhodococcus equi was loaded onto CD1B tetramers. Before cryopreservation, the PBMC later used for tetramer sorting had been depleted of CD14-expressing monocytes as part of a separate study. From each donor, some 100,000 tetramer-negative cells were also sorted and analyzed side by side with the tetramer-positive cells. GMM-loaded CD1B tetramers were used to sort antigen-specific T cells from a few healthy South African adults. As to this clone: It has no much larger one-base neighbor in the sample; base qualities were not kept.

Relative to germline, V is missing 0 bases and J is missing 2 bases, with 6 bases of the junction outside any gene match. Reading from cysteine to phenylalanine, the CDR3 counts 16 amino acids. Of the read, only the CDR3 DNA is kept; its 48 bases are in frame from base 1. Looking up the germline V gene (reference sequence) yields CDR1 LNHDA and CDR2 SQIVND. Rearrangement joined TRBV19 to TRBJ1-2, with 7 junctional bases fitting TRBD1. The origin of this receptor is an adult woman with latent tuberculosis. Sequencing was done on a sample of CD1b-GMM tetramer-negative cells sorted from PBMCs. The cell subset or site tag for this specimen amounts to: T cells not binding CD1B-GMM tetramer, sorted from same donor. The DNA sequence reads TGTGCCAGTAGTATAGATCGGAGAGGGGGCAACTATGGCTACACCTTC. This translates into CASSIDRRGGNYGYTF.